This T cell receptor beta chain was sequenced for a study of long-term antiretroviral therapy in people with HIV (dated by TCRdb to 2021 to 2024). Regarding the research as a whole: The earliest samples were collected about a decade before the 2015 WHO recommendation for immediate ART, when ART was typically delayed until CD4 counts fell. A retrospective serial study tested whether ART initiation and durable HIV suppression were associated with changes in peripheral blood TRB repertoire composition and diversity. The cohort contributed over 150 cryopreserved PBMC samples from under 35 adults with confirmed HIV infection, collected serially over a mean of around 6 years (range 1-12). Of the roughly 30 participants with HIV, about twelve were female. No cross-contamination during QIAcube processing turned up in test extractions that ran a monoclonal T-cell line alongside 25 to 35 polyclonal samples.

Summary of the overall study and its limitations: ART initiation was associated with a significant increase in TRB diversity, but diversity stayed significantly below transplant donor controls even after long-term ART. Expanded TRB clones identified before ART initiation dominated the repertoire at all time points, although this dominance fluctuated and declined in many PLHIV after ART. The samples span the years 2004 to 2017, and the ART regimens used may be less effective than current regimens. Limited PBMC availability meant only the TCR beta chain was sequenced, without alpha chain pairing. Inferences about post-ART repertoire changes were limited because no data were available on ART adherence, viral resistance or therapy changes. Because pre-ART samples had limited cell numbers, profiling was done on unsorted PBMC rather than on sorted CD4+ and CD8+ T cells. Compared with controls, HIV repertoires had narrower CDR3 length ranges, and the network structure pointed to an antigen-experienced repertoire that shifted only slightly toward naive after ART.

Inclusion was restricted to participants for whom at least one PBMC sample before ART initiation and at least two post-ART samples were available. Treatment was received in the United States of America by all participants with HIV. Before DNA extraction, cryopreserved samples containing 1-10 million PBMC were thawed and washed. At the time of the earliest PBMC sample, participants with HIV were aged between roughly 23 and 60 years. PBMC samples from each participant spanned 1-4 timepoints before ART initiation and 2-8 timepoints after ART initiation, with a median of 7 samples. Serial HIV viral load, CD4+ T-cell count, ART history and demographic data were obtained for every participant. Using a Qiagen kit on a QIAcube, genomic DNA was extracted from unsorted PBMC, with samples processed in batches of 12. The immunoSEQ hsTCRB v3.0 assay was used at survey level resolution to sequence the TRB variable region. The target sequencing depth for TRB was roughly 35,000-50,000 T-cell genomes per sample. Pooled TRB libraries were sequenced on an Illumina MiSeq with a v3 150-cycle kit. Turning to the authors' computational methods: Repertoire analysis was performed in R inside a reproducible Nextflow workflow that covered QC, data transformation and analysis. LymphoSeq2, an R package for exploring AIRR-Seq data, was used to implement custom analyses. A few samples yielding fewer than 5000 total TRB sequences were excluded, leaving roughly 200 analyzed HIV repertoires. Among the approximately 200 retained HIV repertoires, about 59 were collected before ART initiation and roughly 130 were collected after ART initiation. Repertoires were downsampled to 5000 TRB nucleotide sequences, with summary statistics averaged over 100 downsampling iterations. Only TRB sequences with CDR3 regions of at least seven amino acids were retained for analysis. Diversity was assessed using a clonality score derived from Shannon entropy and using the Gini coefficient. Repertoire networks linked the top 5000 CDR3 amino acid sequences whenever two sequences differed by an edit distance of one. GLIPH2 predicted antigen specificity groups and MHC restriction for TRB CDR3 amino acid sequences. To flag known associations with CMV, EBV, HIV or tissue antigens, CDR3 amino acid sequences were compared against VDJdb and McPAS-TCR. Pre-ART, post-ART and control groups were compared with Wilcoxon signed-rank tests and Holm-Bonferroni correction. As stored in TCRdb, this immuneACCESS dataset retains in-frame rearrangements with V and J assigned. A fraction of the clones does not appear; measured against another copy, unresolved V genes explain less than half of the discrepancy, and the remainder lacks a known reason. The DNA gave D and trimming, while V, J and clone size come from that table. Here the sample has tens of thousands of clones; 65% to 90% occur a single time. The ten largest clones take up around 13% of the sample.

The germline V gene specifies KGHSH as CDR1 and LQKENI as CDR2. From its cysteine to its phenylalanine, the CDR3 spans 13 amino acids. Here the CDR3 DNA is all that survives: 39 bases in frame from base 1. Cut back by 4 bases and 4 bases, the V and J ends lie 10 bases apart. Only a few counts were recorded for this clone. Its recognized antigen is unknown. No base quality information exists; no much larger clone differs at one position. This sample comprised unsorted PBMCs, obtained 0.3 years after starting antiretroviral therapy. The sequence links TRBV18 to TRBJ1-1; no D gene can be assigned with confidence. This TCR was recovered from a man in his late teens or twenties with HIV. The bases read TGTGCCAGCTCACAAAGGGAGGGCACTGAAGCTTTCTTT. Its translation is CASSQREGTEAFF. With the portions outside the CDR3 filled from the reference TRBV18 and TRBJ1-1 genes, the complete variable region becomes NAGVMQNPRHLVRRRGQEARLRCSPMKGHSHVYWYRQLPEEGLKFMVYLQKENIIDESGMPKERFSAEFPKEGPSILRIQQVVRGDSAAYFCASSQREGTEAFFGQGTRLTVV.